The next 14 T cell receptor beta chains were all read from a single sample in a study of blood T cell repertoires in COVID-19. Generated by immunoSEQ multiplex PCR, the TCRdb table keeps only in-frame clones and is missing some. The sample holds around 40,000 clones, roughly nine tenths seen once. The sequencing input was peripheral blood. The receptors derive from a human donor in a cohort sampled during active COVID-19.

The V gene is TRBV7-7, the J gene TRBJ2-1, with 11 bases matching TRBD2. The V segment lost 6 bases and the J segment 1 base; nucleotides outside the gene matches: 5. The germline V gene encodes CDR1 SSHAT and CDR2 FNYEAQ (reference sequence). This CDR3 comprises 16 residues. CDR3 protein: CASSRSGGDSYNEQFF. The CDR3 DNA reads as TGTGCCAGCAGTCGTAGCGGGGGGGATTCCTACAATGAGCAGTTCTTC.

The chain recombines TRBV7-9 with TRBJ2-5, with D possibly matching TRBD1 (5 bases). Germline assignment: CDR1 SEHNR and CDR2 FQNEAQ (reference sequence). The CDR3 sequence is 13 residues long. The V end lost 3 bases, the J end lost 4 bases, and 9 bases lay between the germline ends. The CDR3 sequence is CASSFSGLETQYF. DNA for the CDR3: TGTGCCAGCAGCTTTTCAGGGTTAGAGACCCAGTACTTC.

This clone was counted once. The gene calls are TRBV30 and TRBJ1-2; no clear D. This CDR3 region has 13 residues. CDR1 and CDR2 from the germline V gene are GTSNPN and SVGIG (reference sequence). The germline V and J ends were trimmed by 4 bases and 4 bases, with 13 bases remaining between them. This CDR3 is CAWMKRGGYGYTF. DNA of the CDR3: TGTGCCTGGATGAAGCGGGGTGGCTATGGCTACACCTTC.

V gene TRBV19 combines with J gene TRBJ2-6; no clear D gene. The germline V and J ends were trimmed by 7 bases and 0 bases, with 13 bases remaining between them. CDR3 length: 16 residues. Germline-derived CDR1 and CDR2 are LNHDA and SQIVND (reference sequence). CDR3 in DNA: TGTGCCAGTACCCCAACCTATATCTCTGGGGCCAACGTCCTGACTTTC. Translated, it gives CASTPTYISGANVLTF.

The chain employs TRBV7-9 and TRBJ2-1; 9 positions match TRBD2. Germline trimming cut 7 bases from V and 7 bases from J; bases unmatched to any gene: 11. The CDR3 is 15 residues long. The germline V gene encodes CDR1 SEHNR and CDR2 FQNEAQ (reference sequence). The CDR3 DNA reads TGTGCCAGCAACCCCGGGACTAGCCCTTTAAATGAGCAGTTCTTC. It codes for CASNPGTSPLNEQFF.

V is TRBV19 and J is TRBJ1-1, with a tentative D call TRBD1 (5 bases). Trimming took off 8 bases at V and 6 bases at J, with 25 bases between the two ends. Germline-derived CDR1 and CDR2 are LNHDA and SQIVND (reference sequence). The CDR3 loop spans 16 amino acids. The CDR3 DNA reads TGTGCCAGTGATACCACGGCCCGGGGGGAAAACTCTGAAGCTTTCTTT. Its translation: CASDTTARGENSEAFF.

This rearrangement joins TRBV2 to TRBJ2-3, with D tentatively TRBD2 (6 bases). The CDR3 is 18 amino acids. Germline CDR1 is SNHLY and CDR2 is FYNNEI. V lost 3 bases, J lost 5 bases, and 24 bases lay in between. This CDR3 is CASSDHGITWGGEDTQYF. In DNA, the CDR3 is TGTGCCAGCAGTGATCACGGAATAACCTGGGGCGGGGAAGATACGCAGTATTTT.

The rearrangement links TRBV2 to TRBJ2-5; D gene ambiguous. This CDR3 has 13 residues. Germline V gene data show CDR1 as SNHLY and CDR2 as FYNNEI. Trimming took 8 bases from V and 0 from J, leaving 10 bases between them. This CDR3 is CASDGAYQETQYF. The CDR3 region has the DNA TGTGCCAGCGACGGAGCCTACCAAGAGACCCAGTACTTC.

The rearrangement joins TRBV6-4 to TRBJ2-1; D gene unclear. The V and J ends lost 6 bases and 7 bases respectively, with 19 bases between them. Per the germline V gene, CDR1 is MRHNA and CDR2 is SNTAGT. The CDR3 totals 15 residues. CDR3 bases: TGTGCCAGCAGCCTCGGTCGCGGCCCCACGAATGAGCAGTTCTTC. This codes for CASSLGRGPTNEQFF.

V is TRBV7-9 and J is TRBJ2-3, with no clear D. The CDR3 sequence is 14 residues long. The V gene lost 2 bases and the J gene lost 0 bases, with 6 bases spanning the gap. Germline lookup yields CDR1 SEHNR and CDR2 FQNEAQ (reference sequence). The DNA for the CDR3 is TGTGCCAGCAGCTTAATGGGCAGCACAGATACGCAGTATTTT. Translation: CASSLMGSTDTQYF.

This clone showed up just once. The chain links TRBV5-1 to TRBJ1-2; weak D call: TRBD1 (5 bases). V shed 0 bases and J shed 3 bases, with 9 bases lying between them. This CDR3 has 14 amino acids. The germline CDR1 and CDR2 sequences are SGHRS and YFSETQ. CDR3 amino acids: CASSLAQGDYGYTF. Here the CDR3 DNA reads TGCGCCAGCAGCTTGGCCCAGGGTGACTATGGCTACACCTTC. The full variable domain, completed using reference TRBV5-1 and TRBJ1-2, is KAGVTQTPRYLIKTRGQQVTLSCSPISGHRSVSWYQQTPGQGLQFLFEYFSETQRNKGNFPGRFSGRQFSNSRSEMNVSTLELGDSALYLCASSLAQGDYGYTFGSGTRLTVV.

The chain links TRBV4-1 to TRBJ1-4, with 10 positions matching TRBD1. CDR3 length: 17 amino acids. V shed 1 base, J shed 1 base, and the junction held 3 bases outside the gene matches. Germline V gives CDR1 MGHRA, CDR2 YSYEKL. Here the CDR3 reads CASSQGGQGGTNEKLFF. The CDR3 region has the DNA TGCGCCAGCAGCCAAGGTGGACAGGGGGGAACTAATGAAAAACTGTTTTTT.

This sequence joins TRBV29-1 and TRBJ2-1; 7 positions match TRBD2. The V and J ends lost 4 bases and 8 bases, in that order; junction bases with no gene match: 5. The CDR3 length is 12 residues. The germline V gene has CDR1 SQVTM and CDR2 ANQGSEA. CDR3 region: CSVVASGHEQFF. DNA for the CDR3: TGCAGCGTTGTGGCTAGCGGCCATGAGCAGTTCTTC.

Judged by abundance, this clone is medium-sized. V usage is TRBV6-6 and J usage is TRBJ2-3; 8 bases map to TRBD2. In germline, CDR1 is MNHNY, CDR2 SVGAGI (reference sequence). V gave up 8 bases and J gave up 6 bases; unmatched junction bases: 1. The CDR3 covers 11 residues. The CDR3 is CASPSGDTQYF. The CDR3 region has the DNA TGTGCCAGCCCTAGCGGGGATACGCAGTATTTT.